Listed below are T cell receptor beta chains from one sample, sequenced in a study of blood T cells in healthy people across ages. From the 5' RACE reads, TCRdb called clonotypes with MiXCR, one entry per CDR3 protein. The table shows more than 1,000,000 distinct CDR3 sequences, with 20% to 25% occurring only once. This sample was shared with a second study, whose subject was T cells of mothers and their children.

Input material: blood. The receptors were sampled from a girl aged 2 to 9 in good health. Each CDR3 is given with its conserved first and last residue. Each record gives: V gene, D gene, J gene, clone size, CDR3 length, CDR3 DNA, CDR3 protein. A D gene is named only where the DNA matches it firmly. Clone size is given for some rows only: seen once, a few or many times, or a class if the clone is expanded.

v_call: TRBV7-7
d_call: TRBD2
j_call: TRBJ2-1
clone_size: few
cdr3_length: 17
cdr3_nt: TGTGCTAGCAGCTTAGCGGACATGGGGGGGACCTACAATGAGCAGTTCTTC
cdr3_aa: CASSLADMGGTYNEQFF

v_call: TRBV7-2
d_call: .
j_call: TRBJ2-5
clone_size: .
cdr3_length: 15
cdr3_nt: TGTGCCAGCAGCTTAGAACTGGACCCGCTAGAGACCCAGTACTTC
cdr3_aa: CASSLELDPLETQYF

v_call: TRBV20-1
d_call: .
j_call: TRBJ2-7
clone_size: .
cdr3_length: 13
cdr3_nt: TGCAGTGCTAGAGCGTGGCAGACTTACGAGCAGTACTTC
cdr3_aa: CSARAWQTYEQYF

v_call: TRBV7-9
d_call: TRBD2
j_call: TRBJ2-5
clone_size: few
cdr3_length: 16
cdr3_nt: TGTGCCAGCAGCGAAGGACTAGCGGGAGGGCAAGAGACCCAGTACTTC
cdr3_aa: CASSEGLAGGQETQYF

v_call: TRBV11-3
d_call: .
j_call: TRBJ2-1
clone_size: .
cdr3_length: 14
cdr3_nt: TGTGCCAGCAGCTTAGATAGCGTCAAAAATGAGCAGTTCTTC
cdr3_aa: CASSLDSVKNEQFF

v_call: TRBV9
d_call: TRBD2
j_call: TRBJ2-7
clone_size: .
cdr3_length: 15
cdr3_nt: TGTGCCAGCAGTGAGACTAGCGGGGGGTCCTACGAGCAGTACTTC
cdr3_aa: CASSETSGGSYEQYF

v_call: TRBV6-5
d_call: .
j_call: TRBJ1-2
clone_size: few
cdr3_length: 12
cdr3_nt: TGTGCCAGCAGGGGAGGGGGTTATGGCTACACCTTC
cdr3_aa: CASRGGGYGYTF

v_call: TRBV20-1
d_call: .
j_call: TRBJ1-5
clone_size: .
cdr3_length: 16
cdr3_nt: TGCAGTGCCCTAGGGCTAGAACAGGGCGGCAATCAGCCCCAGCATTTT
cdr3_aa: CSALGLEQGGNQPQHF

v_call: TRBV6-2/TRBV6-3
d_call: TRBD1
j_call: TRBJ1-1
clone_size: .
cdr3_length: 14
cdr3_nt: TGTGCCAGCAGTTACGGACCAGGGGGAACTGAAGCTTTCTTT
cdr3_aa: CASSYGPGGTEAFF

v_call: TRBV27
d_call: TRBD2
j_call: TRBJ2-5
clone_size: few
cdr3_length: 14
cdr3_nt: TGTGCCAGCAGGGCGGGAGTTGCCCAAGAGACCCAGTACTTC
cdr3_aa: CASRAGVAQETQYF

v_call: TRBV20-1
d_call: .
j_call: TRBJ2-3
clone_size: .
cdr3_length: 14
cdr3_nt: TGCAGTGCTAGTGACGGGGTGACGATAAATACGCAGTATTTT
cdr3_aa: CSASDGVTINTQYF

v_call: TRBV10-3
d_call: TRBD2
j_call: TRBJ2-3
clone_size: once
cdr3_length: 19
cdr3_nt: TGTGCCATCAGTGAGTCGGTAGCGGGGGTGTCAATCGGTAGGGATACGCAGTATTTT
cdr3_aa: CAISESVAGVSIGRDTQYF

v_call: TRBV11-2
d_call: .
j_call: TRBJ2-2
clone_size: once
cdr3_length: 16
cdr3_nt: TGTGCCAGCAGCCCAAGGATGACAAGAAGCACCGAGGAGCTGTTTTTT
cdr3_aa: CASSPRMTRSTEELFF

v_call: TRBV7-2
d_call: TRBD1
j_call: TRBJ2-5
clone_size: .
cdr3_length: 15
cdr3_nt: TGTGCCAGCAGCAACCCGACAGGGGGCGGGGAGACCCAGTACTTC
cdr3_aa: CASSNPTGGGETQYF

v_call: TRBV27
d_call: TRBD1
j_call: TRBJ1-1
clone_size: many
cdr3_length: 15
cdr3_nt: TGTGCCAGCAGTACAACCGGGACAGGGGTGGCTGAAGCTTTCTTT
cdr3_aa: CASSTTGTGVAEAFF

v_call: TRBV12-3/TRBV12-4
d_call: .
j_call: TRBJ2-1
clone_size: many
cdr3_length: 12
cdr3_nt: TGTGCCAGCCGTCCGCGACTAAATGAGCAGTTCTTC
cdr3_aa: CASRPRLNEQFF

v_call: TRBV10-1
d_call: .
j_call: TRBJ2-2
clone_size: few
cdr3_length: 15
cdr3_nt: TGCGCCAGCATTCATCCGGGGTTGAACACCGGGGAGCTGTTTTTT
cdr3_aa: CASIHPGLNTGELFF

v_call: TRBV29-1
d_call: .
j_call: TRBJ1-2
clone_size: few
cdr3_length: 11
cdr3_nt: TGCAGCGGGGAGGACTCCTATGGCTACACCTTC
cdr3_aa: CSGEDSYGYTF

v_call: TRBV7-2
d_call: .
j_call: TRBJ2-7
clone_size: few
cdr3_length: 14
cdr3_nt: TGTGCCAGCAGCTCTTCTAGCGCCTCCTACGAGCAGTACTTC
cdr3_aa: CASSSSSASYEQYF

v_call: TRBV10-3
d_call: TRBD2
j_call: TRBJ2-3
clone_size: few
cdr3_length: 18
cdr3_nt: TGTGCCATCAGTGAGTCTGGCGGGGGAGAATCTAGCACAGATACGCAGTATTTT
cdr3_aa: CAISESGGGESSTDTQYF

v_call: TRBV21-1
d_call: .
j_call: TRBJ2-4
clone_size: .
cdr3_length: 14
cdr3_nt: TGTGCCAGCAGCCCCGGGGGACAGGGAAACATTCAGTACTTC
cdr3_aa: CASSPGGQGNIQYF

v_call: TRBV5-1
d_call: TRBD1
j_call: TRBJ2-6
clone_size: .
cdr3_length: 17
cdr3_nt: TGCGCCACCCAGCCCGGGACAGGGGCGATCGGGGCCAACGTCCTGACTTTC
cdr3_aa: CATQPGTGAIGANVLTF

v_call: TRBV7-2
d_call: .
j_call: TRBJ2-5
clone_size: many
cdr3_length: 13
cdr3_nt: TGTGCCAGCAGCTCACAGACGCAAGAGACCCAGTACTTC
cdr3_aa: CASSSQTQETQYF

v_call: TRBV6-6
d_call: TRBD1
j_call: TRBJ2-3
clone_size: .
cdr3_length: 13
cdr3_nt: TGTGCCAGCGCGGGACAGGGGACAGATACGCAGTATTTT
cdr3_aa: CASAGQGTDTQYF

v_call: TRBV6-2/TRBV6-3
d_call: .
j_call: TRBJ1-1
clone_size: .
cdr3_length: 14
cdr3_nt: TGTGCCAGCAGCAATACAGTGAAATGGACTGAAGCTTTCTTT
cdr3_aa: CASSNTVKWTEAFF

v_call: TRBV6-2/TRBV6-3
d_call: TRBD2
j_call: TRBJ2-1
clone_size: .
cdr3_length: 15
cdr3_nt: TGTGCCAGCAGTGACGCCGGGACTACCTACAATGAGCAGTTCTTC
cdr3_aa: CASSDAGTTYNEQFF

v_call: TRBV10-3
d_call: .
j_call: TRBJ2-1
clone_size: few
cdr3_length: 15
cdr3_nt: TGTGCCATCAACACAGAAGCTCCAGGGGGGAATGAGCAGTTCTTC
cdr3_aa: CAINTEAPGGNEQFF

v_call: TRBV6-6
d_call: TRBD1
j_call: TRBJ2-7
clone_size: few
cdr3_length: 13
cdr3_nt: TGTGCCAGCAGTTACCCGGGACAGACCGAGCAGTACTTC
cdr3_aa: CASSYPGQTEQYF

v_call: TRBV2
d_call: .
j_call: TRBJ2-1
clone_size: .
cdr3_length: 13
cdr3_nt: TGTGCCAGCAATTTCAGGGGATACAATGAGCAGTTCTTC
cdr3_aa: CASNFRGYNEQFF

v_call: TRBV27
d_call: .
j_call: TRBJ1-1
clone_size: .
cdr3_length: 13
cdr3_nt: TGTGCCAGCAGTTACAACAGTGACACTGAAGCTTTCTTT
cdr3_aa: CASSYNSDTEAFF

v_call: TRBV6-2/TRBV6-3
d_call: .
j_call: TRBJ2-7
clone_size: .
cdr3_length: 15
cdr3_nt: TGTGCCAGCAGTTTAGCCGACCTACGGGTCCACGAGCAGTACTTC
cdr3_aa: CASSLADLRVHEQYF

v_call: TRBV7-8
d_call: .
j_call: TRBJ2-3
clone_size: .
cdr3_length: 15
cdr3_nt: TGTGCCAGCAGCTTAGGACCGGCTGGCACAGATACGCAGTATTTT
cdr3_aa: CASSLGPAGTDTQYF

v_call: TRBV7-2
d_call: .
j_call: TRBJ2-5
clone_size: .
cdr3_length: 16
cdr3_nt: TGTGCCAGCAGCTTAGAGGCTAGTCGCCCTCAAGAGACCCAGTACTTC
cdr3_aa: CASSLEASRPQETQYF

v_call: TRBV7-9
d_call: TRBD2
j_call: TRBJ2-5
clone_size: .
cdr3_length: 16
cdr3_nt: TGTGCCAGCAGCTTAGGCACTAGCGGCCTCCGAGAGACCCAGTACTTC
cdr3_aa: CASSLGTSGLRETQYF

v_call: TRBV7-9
d_call: TRBD1
j_call: TRBJ2-1
clone_size: .
cdr3_length: 18
cdr3_nt: TGTGCCAGCAGCGGCGCAGGTTCGGGACAGGGAATATTTGGTGAGCAGTTCTTC
cdr3_aa: CASSGAGSGQGIFGEQFF

v_call: TRBV11-2
d_call: .
j_call: TRBJ1-6
clone_size: .
cdr3_length: 15
cdr3_nt: TGTGCCAGCAGCCCAAGAACTCCTCGGCATTCACCCCTCCACTTT
cdr3_aa: CASSPRTPRHSPLHF

v_call: TRBV28
d_call: .
j_call: TRBJ1-1
clone_size: .
cdr3_length: 13
cdr3_nt: TGTGCCAGCAGTAGGGAGGGGGACACTGAAGCTTTCTTT
cdr3_aa: CASSREGDTEAFF

v_call: TRBV6-5
d_call: TRBD2
j_call: TRBJ2-3
clone_size: few
cdr3_length: 16
cdr3_nt: TGTGCCAGCAGAGTAAGACTAGCGTATCGCACAGATACGCAGTATTTT
cdr3_aa: CASRVRLAYRTDTQYF

v_call: TRBV20-1
d_call: TRBD2
j_call: TRBJ2-7
clone_size: once
cdr3_length: 17
cdr3_nt: TGCAGTGCTAGAGATTTTTTTGCTAGCGGGAGTTCCTACGAGCAGTACTTC
cdr3_aa: CSARDFFASGSSYEQYF

v_call: TRBV2
d_call: .
j_call: TRBJ2-5
clone_size: .
cdr3_length: 13
cdr3_nt: TGTGCCAGCAGTGAGTGGGTCCAAGAGACCCAGTACTTC
cdr3_aa: CASSEWVQETQYF

v_call: TRBV6-2/TRBV6-3
d_call: .
j_call: TRBJ1-5
clone_size: .
cdr3_length: 15
cdr3_nt: TGTGCCAGCAGACCCTCCAGGGTGGGTAATCAGCCCCAGCATTTT
cdr3_aa: CASRPSRVGNQPQHF